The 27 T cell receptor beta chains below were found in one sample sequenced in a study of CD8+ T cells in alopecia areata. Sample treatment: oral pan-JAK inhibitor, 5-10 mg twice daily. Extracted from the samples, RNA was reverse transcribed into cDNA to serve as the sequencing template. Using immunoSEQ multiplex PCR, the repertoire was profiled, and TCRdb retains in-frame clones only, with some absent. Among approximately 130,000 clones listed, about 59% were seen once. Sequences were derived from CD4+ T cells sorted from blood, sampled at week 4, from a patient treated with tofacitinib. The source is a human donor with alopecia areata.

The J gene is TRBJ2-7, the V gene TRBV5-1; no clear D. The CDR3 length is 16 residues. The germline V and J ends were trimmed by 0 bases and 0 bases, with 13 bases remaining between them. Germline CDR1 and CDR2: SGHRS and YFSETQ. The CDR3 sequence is CASSLGRRIRSYEQYF. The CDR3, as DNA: TGCGCCAGCAGCTTGGGCCGCCGGATCCGCTCCTACGAGCAGTACTTC.

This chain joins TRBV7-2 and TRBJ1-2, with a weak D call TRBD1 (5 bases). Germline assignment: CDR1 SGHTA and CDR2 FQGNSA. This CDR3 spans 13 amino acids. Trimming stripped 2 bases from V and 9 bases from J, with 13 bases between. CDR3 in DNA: TGTGCCAGCAGCTTATCGGCAGGGCAAAGCTACACCTTC. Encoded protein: CASSLSAGQSYTF. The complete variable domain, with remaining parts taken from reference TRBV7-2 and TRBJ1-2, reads GAGVSQSPSNKVTEKGKDVELRCDPISGHTALYWYRQSLGQGLEFLIYFQGNSAPDKSGLPSDRFSAERTGGSVSTLTIQRTQQEDSAVYLCASSLSAGQSYTFGSGTRLTVV.

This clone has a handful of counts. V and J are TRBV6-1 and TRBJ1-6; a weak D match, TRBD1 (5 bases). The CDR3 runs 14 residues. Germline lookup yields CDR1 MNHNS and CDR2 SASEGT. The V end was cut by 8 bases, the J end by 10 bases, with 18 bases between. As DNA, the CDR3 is TGTGCCAGCTCCCTGTATGGGGCGAGATCACCCCTCCACTTT. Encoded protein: CASSLYGARSPLHF.

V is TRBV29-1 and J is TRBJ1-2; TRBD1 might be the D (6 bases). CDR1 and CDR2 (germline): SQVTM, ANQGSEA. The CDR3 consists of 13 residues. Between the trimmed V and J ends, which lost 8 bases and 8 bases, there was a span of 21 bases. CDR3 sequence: CSSRDSSRGGYTF. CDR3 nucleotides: TGCAGCTCGCGGGACTCTTCAAGGGGGGGCTACACCTTC.

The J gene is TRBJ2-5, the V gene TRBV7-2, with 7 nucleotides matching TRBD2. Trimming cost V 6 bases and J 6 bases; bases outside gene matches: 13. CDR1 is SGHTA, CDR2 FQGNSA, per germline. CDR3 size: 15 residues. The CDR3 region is CASRGAGEGEQTQYF. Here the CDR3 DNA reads TGTGCCAGCAGAGGGGCGGGAGAAGGCGAACAGACCCAGTACTTC.

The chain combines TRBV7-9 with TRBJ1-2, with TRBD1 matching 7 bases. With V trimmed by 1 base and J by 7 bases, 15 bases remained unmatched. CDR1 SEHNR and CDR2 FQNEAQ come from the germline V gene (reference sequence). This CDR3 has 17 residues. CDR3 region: CASSLEGARLGSSGYTF. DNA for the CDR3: TGTGCCAGCAGCTTAGAGGGGGCACGGCTGGGTTCGAGTGGCTACACCTTC.

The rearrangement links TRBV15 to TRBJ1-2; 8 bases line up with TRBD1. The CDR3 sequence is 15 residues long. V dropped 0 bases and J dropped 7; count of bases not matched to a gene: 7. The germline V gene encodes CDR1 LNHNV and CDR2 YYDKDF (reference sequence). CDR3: CATSRDQTGGIGYTF. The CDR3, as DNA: TGTGCCACCAGCAGAGATCAAACAGGGGGAATTGGCTACACCTTC.

DNA for the CDR3: TGCGCCAGCAGTCAATCTCGGGACGAGAGCTCCTACGAGCAGTACTTC. Translation gives CASSQSRDESSYEQYF. The V and J genes are TRBV23-1 and TRBJ2-7, with D perhaps TRBD1 or TRBD2 (5 bases each). TRBV23-1 is noted as an ORF with a role that remains uncertain. Trimming stripped 0 bases from V and 0 bases from J, with 12 bases between. This CDR3 has 16 amino acids.

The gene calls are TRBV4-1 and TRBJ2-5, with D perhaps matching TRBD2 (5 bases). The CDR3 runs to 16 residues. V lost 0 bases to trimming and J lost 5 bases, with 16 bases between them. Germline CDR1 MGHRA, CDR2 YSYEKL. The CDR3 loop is CASSQEGRPDGETQYF. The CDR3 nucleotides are TGCGCCAGCAGCCAAGAAGGGAGACCGGACGGGGAGACCCAGTACTTC.

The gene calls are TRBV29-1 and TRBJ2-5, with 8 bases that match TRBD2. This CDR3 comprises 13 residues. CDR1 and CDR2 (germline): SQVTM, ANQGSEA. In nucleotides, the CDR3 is TGCAGTGTCAGCGGGGGTGGCCAAGAGACCCAGTACTTC. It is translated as CSVSGGGQETQYF.

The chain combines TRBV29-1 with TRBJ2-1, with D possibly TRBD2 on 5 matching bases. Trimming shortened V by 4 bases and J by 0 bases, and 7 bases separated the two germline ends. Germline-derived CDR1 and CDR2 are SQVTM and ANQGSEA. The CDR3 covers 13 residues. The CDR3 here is CSVGGSSYNEQFF. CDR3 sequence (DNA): TGCAGCGTTGGAGGGAGCTCCTACAATGAGCAGTTCTTC.

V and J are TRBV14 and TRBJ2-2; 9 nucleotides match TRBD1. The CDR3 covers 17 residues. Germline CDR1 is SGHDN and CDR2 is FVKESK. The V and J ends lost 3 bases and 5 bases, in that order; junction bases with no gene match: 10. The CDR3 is CASSHVGQGSWTGELFF. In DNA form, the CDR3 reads TGTGCCAGCAGCCACGTGGGACAGGGCAGTTGGACCGGGGAGCTGTTTTTT.

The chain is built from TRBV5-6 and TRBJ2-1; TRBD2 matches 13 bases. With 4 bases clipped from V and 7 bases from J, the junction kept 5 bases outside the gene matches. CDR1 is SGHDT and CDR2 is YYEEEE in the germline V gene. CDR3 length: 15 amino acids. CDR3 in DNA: TGTGCCAGCAGCCGGACTAGCGGGAGAGGTAATGAGCAGTTCTTC. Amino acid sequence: CASSRTSGRGNEQFF.

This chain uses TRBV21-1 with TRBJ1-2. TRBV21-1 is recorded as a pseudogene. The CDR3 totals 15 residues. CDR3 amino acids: CASSKDHILRYGYTF. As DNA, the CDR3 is TGTGCCAGCAGCAAAGATCATATCCTGCGGTATGGCTACACCTTC.

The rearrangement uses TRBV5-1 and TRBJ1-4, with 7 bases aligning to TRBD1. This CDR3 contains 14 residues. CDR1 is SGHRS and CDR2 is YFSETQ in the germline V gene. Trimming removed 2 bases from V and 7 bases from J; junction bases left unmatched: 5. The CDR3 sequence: CASSFDRVGEKLFF. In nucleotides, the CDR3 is TGCGCCAGCAGCTTTGACAGGGTTGGTGAAAAACTGTTTTTT.

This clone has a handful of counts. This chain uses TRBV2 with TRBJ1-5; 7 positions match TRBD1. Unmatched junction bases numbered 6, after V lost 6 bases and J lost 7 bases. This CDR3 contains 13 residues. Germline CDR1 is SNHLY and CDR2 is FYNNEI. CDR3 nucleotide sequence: TGTGCCAGCAGCCAACAGGGGCGACAGCCCCAGCATTTT. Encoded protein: CASSQQGRQPQHF.

As DNA, the CDR3 is TGCGCCAGCAGCTTGTCTTCAGATTCACCCCTCCACTTT. Its translation is CASSLSSDSPLHF. The chain has TRBV5-1 and TRBJ1-6; D gene unclear. The germline CDR1 and CDR2 sequences are SGHRS and YFSETQ. The ends were cut back, 1 base at V and 8 bases at J, with 7 bases in the middle. CDR3 length: 13 amino acids.

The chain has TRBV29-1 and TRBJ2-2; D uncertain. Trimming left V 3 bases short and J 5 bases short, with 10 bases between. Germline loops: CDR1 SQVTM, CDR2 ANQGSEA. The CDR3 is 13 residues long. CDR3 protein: CSVDRAETGELFF. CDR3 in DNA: TGCAGCGTTGACCGGGCGGAAACCGGGGAGCTGTTTTTT.

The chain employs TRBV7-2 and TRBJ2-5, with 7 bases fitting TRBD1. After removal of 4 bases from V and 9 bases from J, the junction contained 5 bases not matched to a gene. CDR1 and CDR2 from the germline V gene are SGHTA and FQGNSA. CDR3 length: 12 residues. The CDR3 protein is CASSYSGGAQYF. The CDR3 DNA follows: TGTGCCAGCAGCTACTCAGGGGGTGCCCAGTACTTC.

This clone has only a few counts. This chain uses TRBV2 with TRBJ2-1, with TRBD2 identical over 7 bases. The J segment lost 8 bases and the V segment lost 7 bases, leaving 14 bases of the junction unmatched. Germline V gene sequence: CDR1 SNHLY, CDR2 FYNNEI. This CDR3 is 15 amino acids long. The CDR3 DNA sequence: TGTGCCAGCAAGGGTGTGGCGGGAGATAGCTATGAGCAGTTCTTC. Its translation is CASKGVAGDSYEQFF.

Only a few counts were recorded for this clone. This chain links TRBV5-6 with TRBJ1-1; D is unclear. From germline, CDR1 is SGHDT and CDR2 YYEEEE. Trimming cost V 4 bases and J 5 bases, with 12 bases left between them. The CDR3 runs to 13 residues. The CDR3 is CASSRGVWTEAFF. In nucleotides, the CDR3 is TGTGCCAGCAGCCGTGGGGTGTGGACTGAAGCTTTCTTT.

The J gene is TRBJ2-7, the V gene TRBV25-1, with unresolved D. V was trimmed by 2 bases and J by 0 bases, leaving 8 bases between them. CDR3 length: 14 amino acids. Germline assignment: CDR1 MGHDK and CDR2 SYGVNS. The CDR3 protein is CASSEGPNSYEQYF. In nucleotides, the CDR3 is TGTGCCAGCAGTGAAGGACCGAACTCCTACGAGCAGTACTTC.

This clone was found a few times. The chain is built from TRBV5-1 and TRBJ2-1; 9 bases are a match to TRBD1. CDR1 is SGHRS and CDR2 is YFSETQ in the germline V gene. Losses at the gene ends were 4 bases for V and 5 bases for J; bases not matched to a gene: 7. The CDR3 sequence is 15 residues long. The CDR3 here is CASSPAGTGNNEQFF. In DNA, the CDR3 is TGCGCCAGCAGCCCAGCCGGGACAGGGAACAATGAGCAGTTCTTC.

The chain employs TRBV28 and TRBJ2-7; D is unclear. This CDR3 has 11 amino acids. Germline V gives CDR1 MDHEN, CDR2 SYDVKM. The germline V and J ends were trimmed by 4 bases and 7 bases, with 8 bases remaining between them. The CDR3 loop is CASSSPREQYF. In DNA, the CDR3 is TGTGCCAGCAGTTCCCCTCGGGAGCAGTACTTC.

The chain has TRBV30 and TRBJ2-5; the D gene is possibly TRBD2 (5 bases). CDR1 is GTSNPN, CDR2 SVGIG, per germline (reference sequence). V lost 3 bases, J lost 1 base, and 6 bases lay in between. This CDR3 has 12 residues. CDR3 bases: TGTGCCTGGAGCCGGGGCCAAGAGACCCAGTACTTC. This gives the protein CAWSRGQETQYF.

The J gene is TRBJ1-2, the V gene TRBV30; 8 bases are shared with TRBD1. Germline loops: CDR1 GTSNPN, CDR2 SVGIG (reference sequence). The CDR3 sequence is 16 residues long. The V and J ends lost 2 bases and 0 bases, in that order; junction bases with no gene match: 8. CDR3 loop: CAWSTTGEAANYGYTF. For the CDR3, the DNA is TGTGCCTGGAGTACGACAGGGGAAGCAGCTAACTATGGCTACACCTTC.

Here the CDR3 DNA reads TGTGCCAGCAGTTGGCAGGGACAAGAGACCCAGTACTTC. Protein: CASSWQGQETQYF. This chain joins TRBV7-2 and TRBJ2-5; D is perhaps TRBD1 (5 bases). The CDR3 totals 13 residues. V lost 6 bases to trimming and J lost 2 bases, with 10 bases between them. Germline V gene data show CDR1 as SGHTA and CDR2 as FQGNSA.